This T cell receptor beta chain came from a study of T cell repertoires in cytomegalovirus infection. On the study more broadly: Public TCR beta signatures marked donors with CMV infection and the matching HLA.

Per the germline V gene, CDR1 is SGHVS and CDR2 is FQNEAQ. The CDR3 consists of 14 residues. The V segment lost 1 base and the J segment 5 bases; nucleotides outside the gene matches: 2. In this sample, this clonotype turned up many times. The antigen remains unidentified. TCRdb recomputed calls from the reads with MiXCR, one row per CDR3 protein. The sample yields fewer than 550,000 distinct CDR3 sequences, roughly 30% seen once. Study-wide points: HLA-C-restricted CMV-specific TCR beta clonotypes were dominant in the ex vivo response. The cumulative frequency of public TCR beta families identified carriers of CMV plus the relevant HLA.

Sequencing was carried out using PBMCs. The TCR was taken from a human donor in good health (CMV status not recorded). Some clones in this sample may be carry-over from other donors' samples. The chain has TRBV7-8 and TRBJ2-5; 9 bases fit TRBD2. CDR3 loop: CASSLGGTSETQYF. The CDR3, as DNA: TGTGCCAGCAGCTTAGGGGGGACTAGCGAGACCCAGTACTTC. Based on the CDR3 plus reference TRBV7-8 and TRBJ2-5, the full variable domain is GAGVSQSPRYKVAKRGQDVALRCDPISGHVSLFWYQQALGQGPEFLTYFQNEAQLDKSGLPSDRFFAERPEGSVSTLKIQRTQQEDSAVYLCASSLGGTSETQYFGPGTRLLVL.